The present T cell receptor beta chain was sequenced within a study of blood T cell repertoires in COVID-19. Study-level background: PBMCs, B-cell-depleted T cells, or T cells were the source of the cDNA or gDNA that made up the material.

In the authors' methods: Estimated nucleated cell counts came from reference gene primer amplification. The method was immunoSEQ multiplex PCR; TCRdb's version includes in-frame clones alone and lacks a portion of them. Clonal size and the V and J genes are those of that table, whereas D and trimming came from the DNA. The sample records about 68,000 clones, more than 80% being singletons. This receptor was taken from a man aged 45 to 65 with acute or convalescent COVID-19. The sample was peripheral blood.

The CDR3 DNA reads TGCGCCAGCAGCCATGCGCGGACTAGCGTCTACAATGAGCAGTTCTTC. Its protein product is CASSHARTSVYNEQFF. The V gene is TRBV4-1, the J gene TRBJ2-1, with TRBD2 matching over 9 bases. The CDR3 sequence is 16 residues long. Unmatched junction bases numbered 6, after V lost 3 bases and J lost 3 bases. Germline V gives CDR1 MGHRA, CDR2 YSYEKL.